This TCR beta chain was identified during a study of T cell responses to AZD1222 COVID-19 vaccine. Study-level findings and limits: Baseline serology detected seropositivity in only a handful of AZD1222 recipients. Reportedly, nearly half the spike-specific TCRs target unmutated variant regions. Spike was spanned by vaccine-associated CD4 TCRs, with dominance at 160-218 and 743-854.

In regard to this clone: Its antigen is unknown. One end of the junction fails to match germline, which may point to a read error.

Repertoires were generated with immunoSEQ multiplex PCR, while TCRdb's copy carries only in-frame clones and drops some. The table has 110,000 or so clones, around nine tenths seen once. The CDR3 consists of 15 residues. Germline V gene data show CDR1 as ENHRY and CDR2 as SYGVKD. Specimen: peripheral blood, collected 28 days after the second dose of the MenACWY control vaccine. The chain recombines TRBV10-3 with TRBJ1-2; TRBD1 aligns across 7 bases. The receptor comes from an adult who received the MenACWY meningococcal vaccine as a control. The CDR3 sequence is CAISEVVTGPSWLQF. The CDR3 bases are TGTGCCATCAGTGAAGTCGTGACAGGGCCGAGCTGGCTACAGTTC.